Listed below are T cell receptor beta chains from one sample, sequenced in a study of blood T cell repertoires in COVID-19. Sequenced by immunoSEQ multiplex PCR; TCRdb stores in-frame clones only, minus some. This sample yields over 300,000 clones, of which around 90% are seen a single time; around 7% belongs to the top ten. Sequenced input: peripheral blood. The receptors come from a man aged 18 to 35 with active or convalescent COVID-19. Each CDR3 is given with its conserved first and last residue. D genes are given only for firm matches. Rows give clone size only sometimes, using once, few, many, or a class for an expanded clone.

j_call clone_size v_call d_call cdr3_nt cdr3_aa
TRBJ1-1 - TRBV2 - TGTGCCAGCAGTGAATGGCGGGGTGTGACTGAAGCTTTCTTT CASSEWRGVTEAFF
TRBJ1-5 - TRBV28 TRBD1 TGTGCCAGCAGAAATCAGGGGGCCCAGCCCCAGCATTTT CASRNQGAQPQHF
TRBJ2-7 - TRBV5-1 - TGCGCCAGCAGCCAACCGAGCCACGAGCAGTACTTC CASSQPSHEQYF
TRBJ1-2 - TRBV9 TRBD1 TGTGCCAGCGGGGTTTCCCCTACAGGGGAGATTAACTATGGCTACACCTTC CASGVSPTGEINYGYTF
TRBJ2-1 - TRBV14 - TGTGCCAGCAGCCAAGGCGGCCTAATTGAGCAGTTCTTC CASSQGGLIEQFF
TRBJ2-5 - TRBV11-2 - TGTGCCAGCAGCTTAGGAAGAGGGATTAGAGAAGAGACCCAGTACTTC CASSLGRGIREETQYF
TRBJ1-2 - TRBV3-1/TRBV3-2 - TGTGCCAGCAGCCAAGAGGGCCAAACCTATGGCTACACCTTC CASSQEGQTYGYTF
TRBJ2-7 once TRBV4-3 TRBD2 TGCGCCAGCAGCCAAGATAGGCTAGCGGGAGGACGATACGAGCAGTACTTC CASSQDRLAGGRYEQYF
TRBJ2-4 - TRBV2 TRBD1 TGTGCCAGCATCGGGCGCACAGGGGGCACGGCCAAAAACATTCAGTACTTC CASIGRTGGTAKNIQYF
TRBJ1-3 - TRBV7-9 - TGTGCCAGCAGCTGGGCGACGGATGCTTCTGGAAACACCATATATTTT CASSWATDASGNTIYF
TRBJ2-1 - TRBV7-2 - TGTGCCAGCAGCTTGGGGGCGGGGGATGAGCAGTTCTTC CASSLGAGDEQFF
TRBJ1-5 once TRBV9 - TGTGCCAGCAGCGTAGGAAGAGATAGCAATCAGCCCCAGCATTTT CASSVGRDSNQPQHF
TRBJ2-7 - TRBV27 TRBD2 TGTGCCAGCAGTCTTTTAGCGGGAGGGCCGAGAGAGCAGTACTTC CASSLLAGGPREQYF